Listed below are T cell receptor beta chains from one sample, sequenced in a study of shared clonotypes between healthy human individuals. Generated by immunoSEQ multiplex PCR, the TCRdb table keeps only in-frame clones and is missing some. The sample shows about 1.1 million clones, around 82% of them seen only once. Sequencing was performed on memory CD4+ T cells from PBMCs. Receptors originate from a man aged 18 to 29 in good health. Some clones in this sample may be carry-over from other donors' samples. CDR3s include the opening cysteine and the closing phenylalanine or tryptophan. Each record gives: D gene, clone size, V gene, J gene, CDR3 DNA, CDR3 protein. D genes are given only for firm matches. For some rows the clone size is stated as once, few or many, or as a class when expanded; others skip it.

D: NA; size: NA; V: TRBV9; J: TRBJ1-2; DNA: TGTGCCAGCAGCGCCCACCAGGGCTACACCTTC; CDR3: CASSAHQGYTF
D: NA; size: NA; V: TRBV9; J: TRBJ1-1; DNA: TGTGCCAGCAGCGTAGTTGTGAACACTGAAGCTTTCTTT; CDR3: CASSVVVNTEAFF
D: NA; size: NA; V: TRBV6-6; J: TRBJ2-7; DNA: TGTGCCAGCAGTTCCCCAGAGCAGGCGTCCTACGAGCAGTACTTC; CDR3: CASSSPEQASYEQYF
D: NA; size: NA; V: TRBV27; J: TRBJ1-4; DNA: TGTGCCAGCAGATCCCTTGCGGCAGGCGCTGAAAAACTGTTTTTT; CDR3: CASRSLAAGAEKLFF
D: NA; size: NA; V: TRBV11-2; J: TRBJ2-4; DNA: TGTGCCAGCAGCTGGGGCTTCCAAAACATTCAGTACTTC; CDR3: CASSWGFQNIQYF
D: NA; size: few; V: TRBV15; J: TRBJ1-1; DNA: TGTGCCACCAGCGTGCTTCGTTCGGGGGGTATGAACACTGAAGCTTTCTTT; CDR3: CATSVLRSGGMNTEAFF
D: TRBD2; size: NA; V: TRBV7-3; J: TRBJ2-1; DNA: TGTGCCAGCAGCTTGGGGCTAGCGGGTTACAATGAGCAGTTCTTC; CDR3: CASSLGLAGYNEQFF
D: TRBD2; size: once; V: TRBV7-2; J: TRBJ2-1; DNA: TGTGCCAGCAGCTGGACCCCGGGACTAACGAATGAGCAGTTCTTC; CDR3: CASSWTPGLTNEQFF
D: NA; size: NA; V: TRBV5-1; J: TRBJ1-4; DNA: TGCGCCAGCAGCTTTGGGCAGGGTAATGAAAAACTGTTTTTT; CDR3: CASSFGQGNEKLFF
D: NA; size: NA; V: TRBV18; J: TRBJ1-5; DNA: TGTGCCAGCTCCCCAGGGTTCAATCAGCCCCAGCATTTT; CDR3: CASSPGFNQPQHF
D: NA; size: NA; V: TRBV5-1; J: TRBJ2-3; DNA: TGCGCCAGCAGCTTGGCCTCGACCAGAACGAGCACAGATACGCAGTATTTT; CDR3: CASSLASTRTSTDTQYF
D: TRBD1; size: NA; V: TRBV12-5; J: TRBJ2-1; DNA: TGTGCTAGTGGTGCTCCCGGGACAGGCAGCAATGAGCAGTTCTTC; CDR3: CASGAPGTGSNEQFF
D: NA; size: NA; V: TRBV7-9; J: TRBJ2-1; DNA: TGTGCCAGCAGCTTCACGGAGAGCTCCTACAATGAGCAGTTCTTC; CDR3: CASSFTESSYNEQFF
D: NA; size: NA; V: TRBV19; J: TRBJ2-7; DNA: TGTGCCAGTAGTATGATTCGGGGGTCTAACTACGAGCAGTACTTC; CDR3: CASSMIRGSNYEQYF
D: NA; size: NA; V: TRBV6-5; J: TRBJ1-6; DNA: TGTGCCAGCAGTTACTCGAATTGGGCCGAGAATTCACCCCTCCACTTT; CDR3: CASSYSNWAENSPLHF
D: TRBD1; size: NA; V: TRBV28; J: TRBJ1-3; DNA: TGTGCCAAGGGACAGGGAAACACCATATATTTT; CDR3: CAKGQGNTIYF